Listed here is a single T cell receptor beta chain. This sample was included in a study of OX40 agonist ivuxolimab in advanced cancers. This CDR3 is 14 amino acids long. The V segment lost 5 bases and the J segment 2 bases; nucleotides outside the gene matches: 2. The germline CDR1 and CDR2 sequences are SGHTA and FQGTGA. TCRdb keeps only in-frame clones here, not all; method: immunoSEQ multiplex PCR. The data contain about 120,000 clones, around 89% of them singletons. The chain uses TRBV7-3 and TRBJ1-3; 8 bases are a match to TRBD1. The clonotype comes from an adult with an advanced solid tumor such as melanoma, head and neck, liver or kidney cancer. The material sequenced was CD4+ or CD8+ T cells sorted from blood, taken in a trial of the OX40 agonist ivuxolimab. Here the CDR3 reads CASSLTGAGNTIYF. The DNA of the CDR3 is TGTGCCAGCAGCCTGACAGGGGCTGGAAACACCATATATTTT.